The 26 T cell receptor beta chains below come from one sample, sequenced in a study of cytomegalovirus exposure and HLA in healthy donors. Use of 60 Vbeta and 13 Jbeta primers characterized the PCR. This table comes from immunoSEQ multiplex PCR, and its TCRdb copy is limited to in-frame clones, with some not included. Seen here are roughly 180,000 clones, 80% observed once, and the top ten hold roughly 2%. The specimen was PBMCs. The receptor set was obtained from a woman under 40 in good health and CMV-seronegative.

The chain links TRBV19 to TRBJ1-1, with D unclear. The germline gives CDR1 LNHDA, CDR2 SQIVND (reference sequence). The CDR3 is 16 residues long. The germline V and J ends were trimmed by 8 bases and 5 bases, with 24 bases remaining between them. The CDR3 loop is CASLAFPDGSKTEAFF. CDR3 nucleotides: TGTGCCAGTCTTGCCTTCCCCGACGGGTCAAAGACTGAAGCTTTCTTT.

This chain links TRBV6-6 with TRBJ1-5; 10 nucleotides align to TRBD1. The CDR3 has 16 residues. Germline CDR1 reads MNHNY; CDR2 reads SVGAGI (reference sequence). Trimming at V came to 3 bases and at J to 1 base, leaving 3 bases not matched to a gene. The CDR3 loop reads CASSYRGQGSNQPQHF. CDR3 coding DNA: TGTGCCAGCAGTTATCGGGGACAGGGGAGCAATCAGCCCCAGCATTTT.

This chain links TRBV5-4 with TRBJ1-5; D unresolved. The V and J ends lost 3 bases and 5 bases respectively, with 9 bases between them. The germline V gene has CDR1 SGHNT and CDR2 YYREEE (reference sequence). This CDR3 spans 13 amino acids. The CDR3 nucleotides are TGTGCCAGCAGCTCGGGTGTCTATCAGCCCCAGCATTTT. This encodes CASSSGVYQPQHF.

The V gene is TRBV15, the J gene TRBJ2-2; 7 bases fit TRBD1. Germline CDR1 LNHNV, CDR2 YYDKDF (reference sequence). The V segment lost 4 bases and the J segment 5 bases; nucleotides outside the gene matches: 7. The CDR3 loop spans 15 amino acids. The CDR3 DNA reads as TGTGCCACCAGCAAACAGGGGATGACTACCGGGGAGCTGTTTTTT. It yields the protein CATSKQGMTTGELFF.

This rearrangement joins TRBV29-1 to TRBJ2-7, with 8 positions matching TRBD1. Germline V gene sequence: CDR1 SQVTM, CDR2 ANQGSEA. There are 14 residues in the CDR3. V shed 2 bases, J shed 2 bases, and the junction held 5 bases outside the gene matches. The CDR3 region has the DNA TGCAGCGTTGAAAGGACAGGGTCGCCCTACGAGCAGTACTTC. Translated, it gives CSVERTGSPYEQYF.

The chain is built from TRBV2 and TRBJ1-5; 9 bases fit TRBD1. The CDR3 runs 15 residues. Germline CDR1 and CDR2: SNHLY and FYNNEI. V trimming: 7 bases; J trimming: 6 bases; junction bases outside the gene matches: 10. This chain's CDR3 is CASNSDRGSGQPQHF. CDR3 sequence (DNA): TGTGCCAGCAATTCGGACAGGGGAAGCGGTCAGCCCCAGCATTTT.

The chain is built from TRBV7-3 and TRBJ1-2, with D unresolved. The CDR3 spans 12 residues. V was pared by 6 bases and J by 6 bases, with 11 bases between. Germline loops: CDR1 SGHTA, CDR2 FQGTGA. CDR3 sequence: CASSLEGDGYTF. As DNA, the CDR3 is TGTGCCAGCAGTCTGGAGGGAGATGGCTACACCTTC.

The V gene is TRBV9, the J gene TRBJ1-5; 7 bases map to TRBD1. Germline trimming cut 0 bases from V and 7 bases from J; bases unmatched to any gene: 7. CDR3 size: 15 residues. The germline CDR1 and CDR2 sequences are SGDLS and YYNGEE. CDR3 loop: CASSVAEGAGQPQHF. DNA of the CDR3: TGTGCCAGCAGCGTAGCGGAGGGGGCGGGACAGCCCCAGCATTTT.

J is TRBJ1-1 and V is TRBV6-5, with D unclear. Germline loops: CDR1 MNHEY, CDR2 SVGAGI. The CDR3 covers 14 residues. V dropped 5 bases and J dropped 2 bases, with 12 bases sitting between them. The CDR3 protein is CASSPVGRNTEAFF. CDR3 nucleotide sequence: TGTGCCAGCAGTCCGGTGGGCAGAAACACTGAAGCTTTCTTT.

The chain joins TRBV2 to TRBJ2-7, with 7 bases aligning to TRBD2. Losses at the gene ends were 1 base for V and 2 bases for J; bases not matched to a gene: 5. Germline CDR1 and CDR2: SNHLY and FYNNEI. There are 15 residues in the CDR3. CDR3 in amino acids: CASSEGWEGTYEQYF. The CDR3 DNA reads TGTGCCAGCAGTGAAGGGTGGGAGGGGACCTACGAGCAGTACTTC.

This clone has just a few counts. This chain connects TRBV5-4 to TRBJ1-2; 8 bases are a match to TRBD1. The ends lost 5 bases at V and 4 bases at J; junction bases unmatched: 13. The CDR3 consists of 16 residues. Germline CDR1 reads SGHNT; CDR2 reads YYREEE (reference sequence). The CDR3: CASSIWDRKDSYGYTF. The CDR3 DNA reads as TGTGCCAGCAGTATCTGGGACAGGAAGGACTCCTATGGCTACACCTTC.

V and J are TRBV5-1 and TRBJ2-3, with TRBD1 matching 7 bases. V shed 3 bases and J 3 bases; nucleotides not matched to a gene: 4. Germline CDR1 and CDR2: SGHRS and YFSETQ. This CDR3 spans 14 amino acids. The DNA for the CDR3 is TGCGCCAGCAGCTATGACAGGGAAACAGATACGCAGTATTTT. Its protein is CASSYDRETDTQYF.

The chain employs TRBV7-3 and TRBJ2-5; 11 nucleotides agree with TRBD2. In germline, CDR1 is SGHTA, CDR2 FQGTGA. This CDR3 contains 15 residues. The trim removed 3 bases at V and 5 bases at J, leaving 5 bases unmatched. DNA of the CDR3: TGTGCCAGCAGCTTGGGACTAGCGGTTGGGGAGACCCAGTACTTC. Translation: CASSLGLAVGETQYF.

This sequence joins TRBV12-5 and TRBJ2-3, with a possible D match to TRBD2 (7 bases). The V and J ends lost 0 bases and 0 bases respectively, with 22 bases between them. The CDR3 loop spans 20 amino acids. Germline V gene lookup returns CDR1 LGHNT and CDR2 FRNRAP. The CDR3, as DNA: TGTGCTAGTGGTTTGGTGGGTTGGGGGGGCGGTCTGCCTAGCACAGATACGCAGTATTTT. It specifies CASGLVGWGGGLPSTDTQYF.

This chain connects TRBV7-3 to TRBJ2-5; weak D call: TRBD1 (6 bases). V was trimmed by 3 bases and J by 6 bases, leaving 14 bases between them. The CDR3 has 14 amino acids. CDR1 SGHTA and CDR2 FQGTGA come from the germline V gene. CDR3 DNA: TGTGCCAGCAGCTTGACTGGGGGCCGGAAGACCCAGTACTTC. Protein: CASSLTGGRKTQYF.

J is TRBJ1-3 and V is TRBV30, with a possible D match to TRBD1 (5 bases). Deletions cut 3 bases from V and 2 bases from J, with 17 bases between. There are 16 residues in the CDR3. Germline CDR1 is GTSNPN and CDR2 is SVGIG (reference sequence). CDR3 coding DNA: TGTGCCTGGAGCGTTCATGGCGCGGGGGCTGGAAACACCATATATTTT. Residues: CAWSVHGAGAGNTIYF.

CDR3 bases: TGTGCCACCAAACCGAAACGGCGGGGGGGCACAGATACGCAGTATTTT. Translating it yields CATKPKRRGGTDTQYF. V is TRBV15 and J is TRBJ2-3; 8 bases match TRBD2. The germline V gene has CDR1 LNHNV and CDR2 YYDKDF (reference sequence). Trimming cost V 7 bases and J 1 base; bases outside gene matches: 10. The CDR3 totals 16 residues.

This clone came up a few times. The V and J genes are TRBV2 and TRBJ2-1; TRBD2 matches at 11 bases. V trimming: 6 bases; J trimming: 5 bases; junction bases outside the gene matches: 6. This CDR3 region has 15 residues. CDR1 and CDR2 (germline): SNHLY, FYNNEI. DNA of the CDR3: TGTGCCAGCAGCGACCTAGCGGGGGGCGACAATGAGCAGTTCTTC. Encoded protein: CASSDLAGGDNEQFF.

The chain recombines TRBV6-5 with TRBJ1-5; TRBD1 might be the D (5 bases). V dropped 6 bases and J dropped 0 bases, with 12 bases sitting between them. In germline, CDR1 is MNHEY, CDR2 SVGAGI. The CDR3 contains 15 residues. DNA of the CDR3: TGTGCCAGCAGCCCTAAGGGGTATAGCAATCAGCCCCAGCATTTT. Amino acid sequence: CASSPKGYSNQPQHF.

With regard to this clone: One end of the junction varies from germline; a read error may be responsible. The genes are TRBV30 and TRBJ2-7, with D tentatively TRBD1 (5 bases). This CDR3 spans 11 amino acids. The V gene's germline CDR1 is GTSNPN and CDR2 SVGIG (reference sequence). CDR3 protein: CAWSVQAQGNF. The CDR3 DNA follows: TGTGCCTGGAGTGTACAGGCGCAGGGCAACTTC.

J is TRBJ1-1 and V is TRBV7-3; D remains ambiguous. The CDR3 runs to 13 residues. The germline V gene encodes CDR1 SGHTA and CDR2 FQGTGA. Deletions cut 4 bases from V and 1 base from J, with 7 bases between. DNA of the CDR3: TGTGCCAGCAGCTCACAGAGGAACACTGAAGCTTTCTTT. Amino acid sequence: CASSSQRNTEAFF.

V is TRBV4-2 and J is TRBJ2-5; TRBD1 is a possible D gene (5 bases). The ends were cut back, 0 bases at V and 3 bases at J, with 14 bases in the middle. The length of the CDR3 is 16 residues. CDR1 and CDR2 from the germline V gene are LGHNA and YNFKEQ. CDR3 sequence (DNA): TGTGCCAGCAGCCAAGATCTTCCGACAGTCGAAGAGACCCAGTACTTC. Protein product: CASSQDLPTVEETQYF.

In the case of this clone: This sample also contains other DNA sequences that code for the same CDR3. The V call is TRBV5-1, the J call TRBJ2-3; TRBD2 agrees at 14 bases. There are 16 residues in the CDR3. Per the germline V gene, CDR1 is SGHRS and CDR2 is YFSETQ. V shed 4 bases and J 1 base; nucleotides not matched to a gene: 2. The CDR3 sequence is CASSPGLAGGTDTQYF. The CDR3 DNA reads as TGCGCCAGCAGCCCGGGACTAGCGGGGGGCACAGATACGCAGTATTTT.

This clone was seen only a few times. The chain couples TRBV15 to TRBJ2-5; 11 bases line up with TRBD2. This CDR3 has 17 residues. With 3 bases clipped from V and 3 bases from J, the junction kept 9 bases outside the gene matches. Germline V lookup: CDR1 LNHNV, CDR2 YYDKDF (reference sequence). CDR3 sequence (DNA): TGTGCCACCAGCAGTGTTCCGGGACTAGCGGTGGAAGAGACCCAGTACTTC. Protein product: CATSSVPGLAVEETQYF.

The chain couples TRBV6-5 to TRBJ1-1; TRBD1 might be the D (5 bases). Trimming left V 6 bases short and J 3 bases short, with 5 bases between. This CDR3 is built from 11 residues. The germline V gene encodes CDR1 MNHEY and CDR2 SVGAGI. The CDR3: CASRGDTEAFF. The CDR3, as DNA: TGTGCCAGCAGAGGGGACACTGAAGCTTTCTTT.

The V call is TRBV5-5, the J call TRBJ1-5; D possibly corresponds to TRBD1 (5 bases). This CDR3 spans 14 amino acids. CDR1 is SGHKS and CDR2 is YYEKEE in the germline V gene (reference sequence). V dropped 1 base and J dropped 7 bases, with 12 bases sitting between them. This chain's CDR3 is CASSLMGRWQPQHF. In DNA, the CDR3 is TGTGCCAGCAGCTTGATGGGGCGCTGGCAGCCCCAGCATTTT.